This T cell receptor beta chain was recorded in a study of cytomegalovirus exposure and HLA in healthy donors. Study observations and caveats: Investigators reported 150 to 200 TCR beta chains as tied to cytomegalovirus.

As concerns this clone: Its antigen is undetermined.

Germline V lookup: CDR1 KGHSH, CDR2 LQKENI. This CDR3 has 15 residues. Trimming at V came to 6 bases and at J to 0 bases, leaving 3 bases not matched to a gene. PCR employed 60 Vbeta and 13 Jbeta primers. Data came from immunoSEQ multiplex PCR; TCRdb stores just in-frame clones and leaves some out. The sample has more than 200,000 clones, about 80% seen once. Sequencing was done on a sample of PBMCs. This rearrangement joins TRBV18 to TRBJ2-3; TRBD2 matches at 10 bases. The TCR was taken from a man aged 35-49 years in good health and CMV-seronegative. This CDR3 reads CASSLGLASTDTQYF. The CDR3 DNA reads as TGTGCCAGCTCCCTGGGACTAGCGAGCACAGATACGCAGTATTTT.